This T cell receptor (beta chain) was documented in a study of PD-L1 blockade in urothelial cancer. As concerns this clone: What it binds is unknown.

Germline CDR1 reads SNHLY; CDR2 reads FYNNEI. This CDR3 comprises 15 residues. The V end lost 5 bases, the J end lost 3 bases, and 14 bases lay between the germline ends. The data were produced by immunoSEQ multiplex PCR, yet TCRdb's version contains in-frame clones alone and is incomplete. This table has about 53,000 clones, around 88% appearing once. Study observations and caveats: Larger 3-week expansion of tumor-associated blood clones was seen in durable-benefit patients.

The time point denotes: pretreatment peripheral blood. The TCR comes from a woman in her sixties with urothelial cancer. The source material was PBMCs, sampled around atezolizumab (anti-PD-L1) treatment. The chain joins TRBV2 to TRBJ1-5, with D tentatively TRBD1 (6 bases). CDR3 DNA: TGTGCCAGCAGTCACCAGGGGCCCCCCAATCAGCCCCAGCATTTT. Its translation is CASSHQGPPNQPQHF.